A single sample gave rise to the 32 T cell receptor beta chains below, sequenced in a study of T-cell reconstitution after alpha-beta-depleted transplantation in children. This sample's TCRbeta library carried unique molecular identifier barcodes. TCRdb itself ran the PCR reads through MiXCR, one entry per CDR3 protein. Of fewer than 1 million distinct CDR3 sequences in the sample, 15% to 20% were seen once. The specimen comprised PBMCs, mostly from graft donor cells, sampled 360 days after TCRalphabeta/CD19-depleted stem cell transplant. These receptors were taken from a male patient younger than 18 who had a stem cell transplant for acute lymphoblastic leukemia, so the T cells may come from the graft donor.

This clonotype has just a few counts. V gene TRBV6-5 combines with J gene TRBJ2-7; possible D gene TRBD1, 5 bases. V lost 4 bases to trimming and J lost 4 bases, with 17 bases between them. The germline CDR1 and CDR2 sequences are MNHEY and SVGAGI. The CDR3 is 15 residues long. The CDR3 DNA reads TGTGCCAGCAGTTCCCTCTCCAGGGTGGCATACGAGCAGTACTTC. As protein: CASSSLSRVAYEQYF.

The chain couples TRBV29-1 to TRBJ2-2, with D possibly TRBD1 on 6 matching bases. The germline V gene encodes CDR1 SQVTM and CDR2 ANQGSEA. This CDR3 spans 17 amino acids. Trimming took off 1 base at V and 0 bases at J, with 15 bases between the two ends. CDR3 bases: TGCAGCGTTGAAGGGGGGCCTTCGGTACCGAACACCGGGGAGCTGTTTTTT. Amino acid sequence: CSVEGGPSVPNTGELFF.

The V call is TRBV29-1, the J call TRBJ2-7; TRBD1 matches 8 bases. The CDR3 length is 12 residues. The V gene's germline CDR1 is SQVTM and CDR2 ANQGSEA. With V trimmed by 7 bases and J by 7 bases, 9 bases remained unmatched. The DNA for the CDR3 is TGCAGCGCGAGGGACAGGCATAATGAGCAGTACTTC. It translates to CSARDRHNEQYF.

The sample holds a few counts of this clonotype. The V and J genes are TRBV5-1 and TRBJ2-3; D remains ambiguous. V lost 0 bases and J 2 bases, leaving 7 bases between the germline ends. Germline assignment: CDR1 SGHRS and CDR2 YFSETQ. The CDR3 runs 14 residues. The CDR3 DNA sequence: TGCGCCAGCAGCTTGGACATCCCCACAGATACGCAGTATTTT. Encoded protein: CASSLDIPTDTQYF.

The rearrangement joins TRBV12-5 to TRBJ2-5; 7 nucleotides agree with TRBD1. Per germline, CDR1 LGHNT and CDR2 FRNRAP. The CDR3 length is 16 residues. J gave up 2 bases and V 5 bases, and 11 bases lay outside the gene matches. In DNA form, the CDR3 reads TGTGCTAGTGGTGGACGCACCGGGACAGTACAAGAGACCCAGTACTTC. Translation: CASGGRTGTVQETQYF.

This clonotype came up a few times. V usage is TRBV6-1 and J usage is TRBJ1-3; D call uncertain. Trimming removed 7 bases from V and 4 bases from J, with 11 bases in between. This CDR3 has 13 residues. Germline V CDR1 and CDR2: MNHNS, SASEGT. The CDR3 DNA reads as TGTGCCAGCACCCAGCATCCGGGAAACACCATATATTTT. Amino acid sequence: CASTQHPGNTIYF.

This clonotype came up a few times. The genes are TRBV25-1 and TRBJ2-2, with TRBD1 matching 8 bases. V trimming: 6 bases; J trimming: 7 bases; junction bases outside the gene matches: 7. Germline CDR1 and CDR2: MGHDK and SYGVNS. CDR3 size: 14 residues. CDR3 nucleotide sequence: TGTGCCAGCAGAGGGACAGGCCGAGGCGGGGAGCTGTTTTTT. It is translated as CASRGTGRGGELFF. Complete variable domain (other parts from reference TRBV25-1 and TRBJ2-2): EADIYQTPRYLVIGTGKKITLECSQTMGHDKMYWYQQDPGMELHLIHYSYGVNSTEKGDLSSESTVSRIRTEHFPLTLESARPSHTSQYLCASRGTGRGGELFFGEGSRLTVL.

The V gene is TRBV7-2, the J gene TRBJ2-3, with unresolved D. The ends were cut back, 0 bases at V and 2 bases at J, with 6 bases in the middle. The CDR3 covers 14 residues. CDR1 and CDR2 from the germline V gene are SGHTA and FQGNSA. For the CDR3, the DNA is TGTGCCAGCAGCTTAGCGACGGCCACAGATACGCAGTATTTT. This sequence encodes CASSLATATDTQYF.

The CDR3 DNA reads as TGCAGCGTTGATACGCCGAGCGGGCTAGCGGGACTATACGAGCAGTACTTC. Translating gives CSVDTPSGLAGLYEQYF. This chain uses TRBV29-1 with TRBJ2-7, with 9 bases lining up with TRBD2. Per germline, CDR1 SQVTM and CDR2 ANQGSEA. V dropped 3 bases and J dropped 4; count of bases not matched to a gene: 16. CDR3 size: 17 residues.

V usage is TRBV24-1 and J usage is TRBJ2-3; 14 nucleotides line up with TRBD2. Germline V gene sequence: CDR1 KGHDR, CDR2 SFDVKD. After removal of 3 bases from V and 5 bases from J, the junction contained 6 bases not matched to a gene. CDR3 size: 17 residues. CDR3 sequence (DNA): TGTGCCACCAGTGATCCCCCAGGACTAGCGGGAGGAGATACGCAGTATTTT. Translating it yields CATSDPPGLAGGDTQYF.

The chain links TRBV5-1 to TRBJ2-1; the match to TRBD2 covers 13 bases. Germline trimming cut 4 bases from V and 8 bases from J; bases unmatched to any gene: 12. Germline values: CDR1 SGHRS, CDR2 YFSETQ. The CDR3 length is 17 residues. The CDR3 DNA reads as TGCGCCAGCAGCGTGTTTTCCGGGACTAGCGGGAACGATGAGCAGTTCTTC. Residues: CASSVFSGTSGNDEQFF.

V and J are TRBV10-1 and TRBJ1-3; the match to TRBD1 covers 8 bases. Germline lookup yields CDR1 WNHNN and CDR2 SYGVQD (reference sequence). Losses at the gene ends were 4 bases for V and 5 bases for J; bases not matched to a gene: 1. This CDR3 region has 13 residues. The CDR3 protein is CASSGQGRNTIYF. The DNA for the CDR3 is TGCGCCAGCAGTGGACAGGGGAGAAACACCATATATTTT.

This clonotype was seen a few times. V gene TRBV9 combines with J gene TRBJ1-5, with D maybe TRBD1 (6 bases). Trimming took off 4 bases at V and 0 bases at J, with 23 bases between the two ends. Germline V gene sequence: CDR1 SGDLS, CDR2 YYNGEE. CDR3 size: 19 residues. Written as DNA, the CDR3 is TGTGCCAGCAGCTCCTGGGGGGGGACAATCGAAGATAGCAATCAGCCCCAGCATTTT. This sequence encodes CASSSWGGTIEDSNQPQHF.

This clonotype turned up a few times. The DNA of the CDR3 is TGTGCCACCAGCAGAGATTTGCCAAGCACAGATACGCAGTATTTT. Its translation: CATSRDLPSTDTQYF. The chain uses TRBV15 and TRBJ2-3; D unclear. Per the germline V gene, CDR1 is LNHNV and CDR2 is YYDKDF (reference sequence). The CDR3 is 15 residues long. Trimming removed 0 bases from V and 0 bases from J, with 7 bases in between.

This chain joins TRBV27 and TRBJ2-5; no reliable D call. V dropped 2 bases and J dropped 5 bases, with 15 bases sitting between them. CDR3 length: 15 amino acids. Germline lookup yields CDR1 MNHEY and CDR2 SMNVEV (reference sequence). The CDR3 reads CASSLGVYGMETQYF. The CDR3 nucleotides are TGTGCCAGCAGTTTAGGGGTGTATGGGATGGAGACCCAGTACTTC.

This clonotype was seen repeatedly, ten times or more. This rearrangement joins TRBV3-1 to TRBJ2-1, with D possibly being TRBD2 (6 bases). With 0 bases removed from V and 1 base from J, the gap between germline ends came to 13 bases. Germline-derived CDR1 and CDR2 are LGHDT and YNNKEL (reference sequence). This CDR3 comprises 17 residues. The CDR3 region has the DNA TGTGCCAGCAGCCAAGAGAATAGCGGAAAGTCCTACAATGAGCAGTTCTTC. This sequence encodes CASSQENSGKSYNEQFF.

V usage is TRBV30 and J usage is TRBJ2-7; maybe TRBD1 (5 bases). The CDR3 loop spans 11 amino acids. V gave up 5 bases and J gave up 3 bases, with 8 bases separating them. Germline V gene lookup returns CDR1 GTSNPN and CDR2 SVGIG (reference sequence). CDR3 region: CAWSRVYEQYF. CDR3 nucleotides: TGTGCCTGGTCCAGGGTCTACGAGCAGTACTTC.

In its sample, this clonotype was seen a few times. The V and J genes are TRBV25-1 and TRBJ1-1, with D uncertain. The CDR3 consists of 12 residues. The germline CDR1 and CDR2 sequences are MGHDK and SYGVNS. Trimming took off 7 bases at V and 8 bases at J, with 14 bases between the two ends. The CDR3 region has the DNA TGTGCCAGCATGGAGAAGAACCGAGAAGCTTTCTTT. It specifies CASMEKNREAFF.

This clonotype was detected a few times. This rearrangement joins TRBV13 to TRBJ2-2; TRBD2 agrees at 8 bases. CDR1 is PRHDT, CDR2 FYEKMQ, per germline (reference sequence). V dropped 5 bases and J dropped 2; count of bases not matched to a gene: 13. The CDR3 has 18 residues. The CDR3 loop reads CASSPAPRAGVNTGELFF. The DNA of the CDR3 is TGTGCCAGCAGCCCAGCCCCCCGAGCGGGAGTTAACACCGGGGAGCTGTTTTTT.

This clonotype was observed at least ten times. CDR3 residues: CASSHFSYEQYF. CDR3 in DNA: TGTGCCAGCAGCCACTTCTCCTACGAGCAGTACTTC. The rearrangement joins TRBV13 to TRBJ2-7; D ambiguous. V was cut by 5 bases and J by 0 bases, with 5 bases left in between. CDR1 is PRHDT, CDR2 FYEKMQ, per germline (reference sequence). CDR3 length: 12 residues.

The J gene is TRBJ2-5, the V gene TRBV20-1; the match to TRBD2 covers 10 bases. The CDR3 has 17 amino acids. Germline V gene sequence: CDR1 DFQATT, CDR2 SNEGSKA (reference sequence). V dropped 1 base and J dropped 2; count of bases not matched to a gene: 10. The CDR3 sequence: CSARGVASGSFQETQYF. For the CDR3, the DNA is TGCAGTGCTAGAGGGGTGGCTAGCGGGAGTTTTCAAGAGACCCAGTACTTC.

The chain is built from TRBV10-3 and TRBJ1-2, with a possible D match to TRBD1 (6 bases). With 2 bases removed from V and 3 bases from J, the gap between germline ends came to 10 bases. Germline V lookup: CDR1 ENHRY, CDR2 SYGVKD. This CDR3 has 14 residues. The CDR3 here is CAISENGGHYGYTF. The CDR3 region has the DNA TGTGCCATCAGTGAGAATGGGGGGCACTATGGCTACACCTTC.

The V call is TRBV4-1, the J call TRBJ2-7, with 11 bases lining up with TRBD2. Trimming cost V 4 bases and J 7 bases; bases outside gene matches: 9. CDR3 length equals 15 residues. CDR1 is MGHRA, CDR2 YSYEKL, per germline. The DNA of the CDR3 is TGCGCCAGCAGCCTCAAACTAGCGGGGGCTTGGGAGCAGTACTTC. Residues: CASSLKLAGAWEQYF.

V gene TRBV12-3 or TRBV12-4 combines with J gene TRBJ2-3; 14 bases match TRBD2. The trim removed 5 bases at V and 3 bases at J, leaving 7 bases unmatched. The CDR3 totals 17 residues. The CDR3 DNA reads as TGTGCCAGCAGTAATGAGGGACTAGCGGGGGCTACAGATACGCAGTATTTT. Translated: CASSNEGLAGATDTQYF.

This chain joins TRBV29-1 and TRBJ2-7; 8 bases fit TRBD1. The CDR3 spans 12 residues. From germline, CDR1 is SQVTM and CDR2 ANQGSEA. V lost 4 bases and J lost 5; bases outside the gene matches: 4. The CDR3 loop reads CSVVRQGNEQYF. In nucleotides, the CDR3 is TGCAGCGTTGTCCGACAGGGGAACGAGCAGTACTTC.

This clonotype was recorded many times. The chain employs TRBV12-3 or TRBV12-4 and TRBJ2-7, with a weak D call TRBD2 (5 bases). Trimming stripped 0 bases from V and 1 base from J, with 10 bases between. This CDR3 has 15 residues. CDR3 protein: CASSLAAGLSYEQYF. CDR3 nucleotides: TGTGCCAGCAGTTTAGCGGCGGGTTTGTCCTACGAGCAGTACTTC.

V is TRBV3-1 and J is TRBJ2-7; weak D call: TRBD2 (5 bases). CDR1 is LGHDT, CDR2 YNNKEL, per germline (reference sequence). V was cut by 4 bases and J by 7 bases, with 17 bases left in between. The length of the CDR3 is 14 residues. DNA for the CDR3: TGTGCCAGCAGCCTAACTAGTAGGCCGATTGAGCAGTACTTC. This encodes CASSLTSRPIEQYF.

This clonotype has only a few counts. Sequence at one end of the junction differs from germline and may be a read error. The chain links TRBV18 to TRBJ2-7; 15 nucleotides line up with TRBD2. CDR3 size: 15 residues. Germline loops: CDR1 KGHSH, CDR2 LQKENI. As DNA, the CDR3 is TGTGCCAGCTCACCACCCAGGACTAGCGGGAGGGCATTTCTCTTC. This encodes CASSPPRTSGRAFLF.

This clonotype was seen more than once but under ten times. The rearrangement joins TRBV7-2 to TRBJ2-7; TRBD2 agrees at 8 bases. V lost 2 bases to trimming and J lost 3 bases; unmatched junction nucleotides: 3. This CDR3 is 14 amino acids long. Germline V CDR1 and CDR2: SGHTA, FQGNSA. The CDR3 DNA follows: TGTGCCAGCAGCTTACTAGCGGGTCTCTACGAGCAGTACTTC. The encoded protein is CASSLLAGLYEQYF. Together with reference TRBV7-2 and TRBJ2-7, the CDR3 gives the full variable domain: GAGVSQSPSNKVTEKGKDVELRCDPISGHTALYWYRQSLGQGLEFLIYFQGNSAPDKSGLPSDRFSAERTGGSVSTLTIQRTQQEDSAVYLCASSLLAGLYEQYFGPGTRLTVT.

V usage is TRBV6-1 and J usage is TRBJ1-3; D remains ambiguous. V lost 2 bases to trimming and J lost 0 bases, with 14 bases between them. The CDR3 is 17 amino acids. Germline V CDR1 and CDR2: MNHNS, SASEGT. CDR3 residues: CASSENPRTDSGNTIYF. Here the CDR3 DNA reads TGTGCCAGCAGTGAAAATCCGCGGACTGACTCTGGAAACACCATATATTTT.

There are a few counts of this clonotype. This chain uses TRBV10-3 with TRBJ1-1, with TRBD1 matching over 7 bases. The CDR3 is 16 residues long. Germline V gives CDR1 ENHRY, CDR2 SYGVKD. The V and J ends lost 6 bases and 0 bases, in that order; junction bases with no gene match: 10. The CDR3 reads CAISASSGQLNTEAFF. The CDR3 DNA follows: TGTGCCATCAGCGCGTCTTCGGGACAGCTGAACACTGAAGCTTTCTTT.

The CDR3, as DNA: TGTGCCAGCAGCCAAGATCTTTTGACTGAAGCTTTCTTT. Protein sequence: CASSQDLLTEAFF. The genes are TRBV14 and TRBJ1-1; no clear D. The V end lost 0 bases, the J end lost 5 bases, and 7 bases lay between the germline ends. Germline CDR1 is SGHDN and CDR2 is FVKESK. CDR3 size: 13 residues.